This entry features one TCR beta chain sequence. There is no known antigen for this receptor. Base qualities are not provided; no much larger clone lies one nucleotide away. This sample stems from a study of blood T cell repertoires in COVID-19 (dated by TCRdb to the early 2020s). Regarding the complete study: The collaborator samples originated in the United States, Italy and Spain and spanned the acute and convalescent phases of COVID-19. The material from the prospective study consisted of cDNA or gDNA derived from T cells, B-cell-depleted T cells, or PBMCs. Deeply sampled blood TCRbeta repertoires from subjects exposed to, actively infected with, or recovered from COVID-19 were included in the dataset. The repertoires were released in a freely available public database meant as a resource for research on the immune response to SARS-CoV-2. The samples were drawn from two sources: the first 160 participants of the ongoing ImmuneRACE study, and 1,000 to 1,500 subjects contributed by 6 global collaborators. A de-identified subject ID, COVID-19 status, age in years and sex were almost always included in the sample metadata. HLA class I and class II types, where available, came from metadata supplied by the sample provider rather than from assay-based typing.

As encoded in the germline V gene, CDR1 is SGDLS while CDR2 is YYNGEE. V is clipped by 0 bases and J by 6 bases, and the sequence between their germline boundaries is 15 bases long. Its CDR3 holds 16 amino acids, cysteine through phenylalanine. The read is trimmed to its CDR3 DNA, 48 bases read in frame from base 1. The collaborating institutions used their own protocols to collect whole blood in K2EDTA tubes. For TCRbeta analysis, collaborator samples were shipped as frozen whole blood, as isolated PBMCs, or as DNA extracted from either sample type. The paper's findings and limits, for the study overall: The quantity of clinical and demographic metadata differed by source and by participant and was supplied without curation.

TCRbeta CDR3 regions were amplified from genomic DNA using the immunoSEQ Assay, a bias-controlled multiplex PCR. The authors processed their data as follows. Nucleated cell counts per sample were estimated from amplification of reference gene primers within the assay. Sequence reads were collapsed and filtered to measure the absolute abundance of every unique TCRbeta CDR3 rearrangement. Productive Simpson clonality was computed per sample as the square root of Simpson's diversity index over productive rearrangements. As stored in TCRdb, this immuneACCESS dataset retains in-frame rearrangements with V and J assigned. A fraction of the clones does not appear; measured against another copy, unresolved V genes explain less than half of the discrepancy, and the remainder lacks a known reason. The D gene and trimming were derived from the DNA, and the V and J assignments and clone size from that table. The sample records around 100,000 clones, 85% to 90% of which are singletons. 15% of the sample goes to the ten largest clones.

Sample: peripheral blood. This receptor was obtained from a human donor in a cohort sampled during active COVID-19. The sequence joins TRBV9 to TRBJ2-2; the D segment could be TRBD2, given 6 matching bases. CDR3 region: CASSVEGSLAAGELFF. The DNA sequence reads TGTGCCAGCAGCGTAGAGGGCAGTTTAGCGGCCGGGGAGCTGTTTTTT.